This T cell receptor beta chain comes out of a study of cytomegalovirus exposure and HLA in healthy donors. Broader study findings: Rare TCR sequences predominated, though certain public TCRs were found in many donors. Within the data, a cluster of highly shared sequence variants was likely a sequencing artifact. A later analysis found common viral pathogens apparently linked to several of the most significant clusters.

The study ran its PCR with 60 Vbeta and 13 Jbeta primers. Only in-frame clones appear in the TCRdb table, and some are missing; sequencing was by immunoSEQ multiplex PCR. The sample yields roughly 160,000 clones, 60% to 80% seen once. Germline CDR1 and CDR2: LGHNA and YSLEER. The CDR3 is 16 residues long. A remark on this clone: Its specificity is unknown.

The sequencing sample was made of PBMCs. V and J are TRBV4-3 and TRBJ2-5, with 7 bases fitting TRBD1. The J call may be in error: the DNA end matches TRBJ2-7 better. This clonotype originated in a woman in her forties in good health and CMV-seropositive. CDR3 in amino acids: CASSQDRGTVSYEQYF. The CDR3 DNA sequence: TGCGCCAGCAGCCAAGATCGAGGGACAGTCTCCTACGAGCAGTACTTC.